This T cell receptor (beta chain) was sequenced for a study of cytomegalovirus exposure and HLA in healthy donors. Study findings and constraints: In a later analysis, TCR beta V- and J-gene trimming showed a link to a missense DCLRE1C variant.

PCR used 60 Vbeta primers and 13 Jbeta primers. Using immunoSEQ multiplex PCR, the repertoire was profiled, and TCRdb retains in-frame clones only, with some absent. The table has approximately 110,000 clones, about 76% seen once. Trimming took 3 bases from V and 10 from J, leaving 15 bases between them. This CDR3 region has 13 residues. The germline V gene has CDR1 SGHTA and CDR2 FQGTGA. Of note for this clone: Its target is unknown.

Sequenced: PBMCs. This clonotype originated in a man aged 40-55 years in good health and CMV-seronegative. The chain joins TRBV7-3 to TRBJ1-1, with a tentative D call TRBD1 (5 bases). CDR3 amino acids: CASSLLGADGAFF. In DNA, the CDR3 is TGTGCCAGCAGCTTGCTTGGGGCCGATGGAGCTTTCTTT.